This record looks at one T cell receptor beta chain sequence and its context. Its antigen is unidentified. TCRdb redid the calling of the 5' RACE reads with MiXCR, one entry per CDR3 protein. The sample has around 200,000 distinct CDR3 sequences, around 21% seen once; the top ten hold 23%. This record belongs to a study of T-cell memory formation after mild COVID-19. Study-wide context: TCR clusters largely stayed donor specific.

Study-wide results and limits: CD4+ contracting clones lay mainly in CM and EM, CD8+ ones in EMRA. A second wave of clones peaked on day 37, and their SARS-CoV-2 specificity went unconfirmed. Day 15 to 85 contracting clones showed balanced CD4/CD8; day 15 to 37 expanders favored CD4+.

V was shortened by 4 bases and J by 2 bases, with 20 bases between the two germline ends. The CDR3 is 17 amino acids. The germline CDR1 and CDR2 sequences are LGHDT and YNNKEL (reference sequence). The chain has TRBV3-1 and TRBJ2-5; D assignment may be TRBD1 or TRBD2 (6 bases each). The source material was PBMCs or a T cell subset sorted from them (not recorded which). The receptor was derived from an adult woman who had mild COVID-19 (a few samples of this study predate the infection). Cell type and time point are not known. The CDR3 DNA is TGTGCCAGCAGCCCGGGGGACACAACGATGGTTCAAGAGACCCAGTACTTC. The encoded protein is CASSPGDTTMVQETQYF.